What follows are 31 T cell receptor beta chains derived from one specimen sequenced in a study of T cell responses to AZD1222 COVID-19 vaccine. TCRdb's copy holds only in-frame clones and misses some; the assay was immunoSEQ multiplex PCR. The table records 75,000 to 100,000 clones, around nine tenths of them present only once. The sequencing used peripheral blood, collected on day 0 of AZD1222 vaccination. Source of these receptors: an adult in good health.

This sequence joins TRBV10-2 and TRBJ1-1; 8 bases agree with TRBD1. V shed 0 bases, J shed 1 base, and the junction held 7 bases outside the gene matches. The germline CDR1 and CDR2 sequences are WSHSY and SAAADI. The CDR3 runs to 17 residues. Written as DNA, the CDR3 is TGCGCCAGCAGTGAGTCGGTGGACAGGGTCCGGAACACTGAAGCTTTCTTT. It yields the protein CASSESVDRVRNTEAFF.

The chain uses TRBV6-5 and TRBJ1-2; D call uncertain. The germline V and J ends were trimmed by 11 bases and 8 bases, with 18 bases remaining between them. The CDR3 spans 12 residues. Germline loops: CDR1 MNHEY, CDR2 SVGAGI. CDR3 loop: CACTRTELGYTF. As DNA, the CDR3 is TGTGCCTGCACGAGGACCGAACTGGGCTACACCTTC.

This chain uses TRBV6-1 with TRBJ2-3, with D unclear. The germline gives CDR1 MNHNS, CDR2 SASEGT. The CDR3 spans 17 residues. With 2 bases removed from V and 2 bases from J, the gap between germline ends came to 17 bases. CDR3 sequence (DNA): TGTGCCAGCAGTGAAAGTACGTTAGGGCTGGACACAGATACGCAGTATTTT. It specifies CASSESTLGLDTDTQYF.

The chain combines TRBV7-9 with TRBJ1-4; D gene uncertain. Germline loops: CDR1 SEHNR, CDR2 FQNEAQ (reference sequence). The CDR3 spans 15 residues. Trimming took off 5 bases at V and 3 bases at J, with 13 bases between the two ends. The CDR3 region has the DNA TGTGCCAGCAGCCTGACCTCGGTAGCTAATGAAAAACTGTTTTTT. Encoded protein: CASSLTSVANEKLFF. The variable domain in full, with the rest retrieved from reference TRBV7-9 and TRBJ1-4, is DTGVSQNPRHKITKRGQNVTFRCDPISEHNRLYWYRQTLGQGPEFLTYFQNEAQLEKSRLLSDRFSAERPKGSFSTLEIQRTEQGDSAMYLCASSLTSVANEKLFFGSGTQLSVL.

The CDR3 DNA sequence: TGCGCCAGCAGCCAAGATCTTCGGCAGGGGGCTCCTAGCACAGATACGCAGTATTTT. Its translation is CASSQDLRQGAPSTDTQYF. V gene TRBV4-3 combines with J gene TRBJ2-3; 8 positions match TRBD1. Germline assignment: CDR1 LGHNA and CDR2 YSLEER. The CDR3 has 19 amino acids. The J segment lost 0 bases and the V segment lost 0 bases, leaving 11 bases of the junction unmatched.

The rearrangement links TRBV5-1 to TRBJ1-1; D unresolved. Germline-derived CDR1 and CDR2 are SGHRS and YFSETQ. The V end lost 7 bases, the J end lost 0 bases, and 13 bases lay between the germline ends. The CDR3 runs to 14 residues. In DNA form, the CDR3 reads TGCGCCAGCGCTTTTTGGGCCATGAACACTGAAGCTTTCTTT. It specifies CASAFWAMNTEAFF.

This clone has a single count. The chain combines TRBV18 with TRBJ1-4; D gene ambiguous. Trimming took off 0 bases at V and 4 bases at J, with 9 bases between the two ends. Germline loops: CDR1 KGHSH, CDR2 LQKENI. The CDR3 totals 15 residues. The CDR3 DNA sequence: TGTGCCAGCTCACCACCGGGATTCCTTAATGAAAAACTGTTTTTT. Translation gives CASSPPGFLNEKLFF.

This chain uses TRBV11-2 with TRBJ1-4; TRBD1 agrees at 7 bases. The length of the CDR3 is 15 residues. V lost 5 bases to trimming and J lost 3 bases; unmatched junction nucleotides: 6. Germline CDR1 SGHAT, CDR2 FQNNGV. CDR3 in amino acids: CASSPTGRPNEKLFF. As DNA, the CDR3 is TGTGCCAGCAGCCCGACAGGGAGACCTAATGAAAAACTGTTTTTT.

This clone was counted a single time. The chain couples TRBV7-3 to TRBJ1-1, with 10 bases that match TRBD1. There are 16 residues in the CDR3. With 3 bases clipped from V and 3 bases from J, the junction kept 7 bases outside the gene matches. In germline, CDR1 is SGHTA, CDR2 FQGTGA. This CDR3 is CASSFSGTGVDTEAFF. CDR3 coding DNA: TGTGCCAGCAGCTTCTCCGGGACAGGGGTCGACACTGAAGCTTTCTTT.

The rearrangement joins TRBV7-2 to TRBJ1-6, with D maybe TRBD1 (5 bases). This CDR3 region has 17 residues. With 2 bases removed from V and 9 bases from J, the gap between germline ends came to 20 bases. Germline V gene lookup returns CDR1 SGHTA and CDR2 FQGNSA. The CDR3 is CASSLLGPRTGSSPLHF. The CDR3 DNA is TGTGCCAGCAGCTTATTGGGACCACGCACTGGGAGTTCACCCCTCCACTTT.

This clone came up a few times. This rearrangement joins TRBV30 to TRBJ1-2; maybe TRBD1 (5 bases). The V and J ends lost 1 base and 3 bases respectively, with 21 bases between them. The germline V gene encodes CDR1 GTSNPN and CDR2 SVGIG (reference sequence). The CDR3 covers 17 residues. The CDR3 sequence is CAWSAGTGDFMDYGYTF. The DNA for the CDR3 is TGTGCCTGGAGTGCAGGGACGGGAGATTTTATGGACTATGGCTACACCTTC.

V gene TRBV12-5 combines with J gene TRBJ1-5, with TRBD1 identical over 8 bases. The CDR3 is made up of 14 amino acids. Germline loops: CDR1 LGHNT, CDR2 FRNRAP. J was trimmed by 5 bases and V by 4 bases; bases with no gene match: 4. This CDR3 reads CASGSGQGHQPQHF. The CDR3 DNA sequence: TGTGCTAGTGGTTCCGGACAGGGCCATCAGCCCCAGCATTTT.

The chain has TRBV30 and TRBJ1-2, with D perhaps TRBD1 (6 bases). Trimming removed 0 bases from V and 6 bases from J, with 8 bases in between. The CDR3 extends over 12 amino acids. Germline CDR1 GTSNPN, CDR2 SVGIG (reference sequence). CDR3: CAWSVSGDGYTF. The CDR3 nucleotides read TGTGCCTGGAGTGTATCAGGGGATGGCTACACCTTC. Looking up the rest from reference TRBV30 and TRBJ1-2 gives the full variable domain: SQTIHQWPATLVQPVGSPLSLECTVEGTSNPNLYWYRQAAGRGLQLLFYSVGIGQISSEVPQNLSASRPQDRQFILSSKKLLLSDSGFYLCAWSVSGDGYTFGSGTRLTVV.

V and J are TRBV10-2 and TRBJ2-1, with 7 positions matching TRBD1. Unmatched junction bases numbered 2, after V lost 8 bases and J lost 4 bases. This CDR3 spans 12 amino acids. Germline V gene data show CDR1 as WSHSY and CDR2 as SAAADI. The CDR3 sequence is CASSRGYNEQFF. The CDR3 coding sequence is TGCGCCAGCTCCAGGGGGTACAATGAGCAGTTCTTC.

The V gene is TRBV15, the J gene TRBJ2-5; TRBD1 might be the D (6 bases). The length of the CDR3 is 15 residues. V shed 1 base and J shed 5 bases, with 14 bases lying between them. Germline values: CDR1 LNHNV, CDR2 YYDKDF (reference sequence). The CDR3: CATSRGAGELETQYF. CDR3 nucleotides: TGTGCCACCAGCAGAGGGGCAGGGGAACTGGAGACCCAGTACTTC.

The V call is TRBV7-9, the J call TRBJ1-5; a possible D gene is TRBD1 (5 bases). Germline values: CDR1 SEHNR, CDR2 FQNEAQ (reference sequence). The CDR3 is made up of 15 amino acids. Trimming stripped 3 bases from V and 2 bases from J, with 11 bases between. The DNA for the CDR3 is TGTGCCAGCAGCTTGGGGGGGAGCGGCAATCAGCCCCAGCATTTT. Translated: CASSLGGSGNQPQHF.

This clone has only one observation. The chain employs TRBV28 and TRBJ1-2, with TRBD1 matching over 8 bases. CDR3 length equals 16 residues. The V segment lost 6 bases and the J segment 0 bases; nucleotides outside the gene matches: 9. Per the germline V gene, CDR1 is MDHEN and CDR2 is SYDVKM. CDR3 in amino acids: CASSSPAGGSNYGYTF. DNA of the CDR3: TGTGCCAGCAGCTCGCCCGCAGGGGGCTCTAACTATGGCTACACCTTC.

CDR3 nucleotides: TGTGCCAGCAGTTACACAGGACGTCGCGAGCCCCAGCATTTT. Its translation is CASSYTGRREPQHF. The rearrangement uses TRBV6-2 or TRBV6-3 and TRBJ1-5, with TRBD1 as a possible D gene (5 bases). The CDR3 is made up of 14 amino acids. Trimming removed 2 bases at V and 8 bases at J, with 13 bases between. The germline V gene encodes CDR1 MNHEY and CDR2 SVGEGT.

V is TRBV5-1 and J is TRBJ2-1; 7 bases agree with TRBD2. In germline, CDR1 is SGHRS, CDR2 YFSETQ. V lost 0 bases to trimming and J lost 16 bases; unmatched junction nucleotides: 7. CDR3 length: 12 residues. The CDR3 protein is CASSLAGGLEFF. CDR3 nucleotide sequence: TGCGCCAGCAGCTTGGCCGGAGGACTAGAATTCTTC.

The gene calls are TRBV3-1 (or the pseudogene TRBV3-2) and TRBJ1-3, with a weak D call TRBD1 (5 bases). Germline V gene data show CDR1 as LGHDT and CDR2 as YNNKEL (reference sequence). The CDR3 runs 16 residues. Trimming cost V 4 bases and J 4 bases, with 17 bases left between them. The CDR3 loop is CASSPTQGARGNTIYF. CDR3 nucleotides: TGTGCCAGCAGCCCTACCCAAGGGGCGCGAGGAAACACCATATATTTT.

V gene TRBV7-6 combines with J gene TRBJ2-2; D tentatively reads TRBD1 or TRBD2 (5 bases each). The CDR3 contains 15 residues. V was cut by 6 bases and J by 4 bases, with 15 bases left in between. Germline V gene data show CDR1 as SGHVS and CDR2 as FNYEAQ. The CDR3 DNA sequence: TGTGCCAGCAGATCCGGGACCGACCTCACCGGGGAGCTGTTTTTT. As protein: CASRSGTDLTGELFF. The whole variable domain, remainder taken from reference TRBV7-6 and TRBJ2-2, is GAGVSQSPRYKVTKRGQDVALRCDPISGHVSLYWYRQALGQGPEFLTYFNYEAQQDKSGLPNDRFSAERPEGSISTLTIQRTEQRDSAMYRCASRSGTDLTGELFFGEGSRLTVL.

The genes are TRBV11-2 and TRBJ2-3; no clear D gene. This CDR3 is 18 amino acids long. Germline V gives CDR1 SGHAT, CDR2 FQNNGV. Trimming removed 0 bases at V and 2 bases at J, with 18 bases between. The CDR3 here is CASSLEGWEVSYTDTQYF. In DNA form, the CDR3 reads TGTGCCAGCAGCTTAGAGGGGTGGGAAGTCAGTTACACAGATACGCAGTATTTT. The full variable domain, its missing parts supplied by reference TRBV11-2 and TRBJ2-3, is EAGVAQSPRYKIIEKRQSVAFWCNPISGHATLYWYQQILGQGPKLLIQFQNNGVVDDSQLPKDRFSAERLKGVDSTLKIQPAKLEDSAVYLCASSLEGWEVSYTDTQYFGPGTRLTVL.

The V and J genes are TRBV29-1 and TRBJ2-1; 7 bases are shared with TRBD2. Germline V lookup: CDR1 SQVTM, CDR2 ANQGSEA. This CDR3 is 16 amino acids long. V was clipped by 4 bases and J by 7 bases; unmatched bases: 16. The CDR3 is CSVGGTAGDSGNEQFF. The CDR3 nucleotides read TGCAGCGTTGGTGGGACCGCGGGAGACTCGGGGAATGAGCAGTTCTTC.

J is TRBJ1-2 and V is TRBV14, with D hard to call. Looked up from germline, CDR1 is SGHDN and CDR2 is FVKESK. This CDR3 spans 15 amino acids. V was pared by 3 bases and J by 8 bases, with 19 bases between. CDR3 sequence: CASSQNMVPTGGYTF. CDR3 bases: TGTGCCAGCAGCCAGAATATGGTCCCAACGGGCGGCTACACCTTC.

This chain joins TRBV30 and TRBJ1-2, with 9 bases fitting TRBD1. The CDR3 is 15 amino acids. Germline V lookup: CDR1 GTSNPN, CDR2 SVGIG (reference sequence). J was trimmed by 4 bases and V by 3 bases; bases with no gene match: 9. The CDR3 region is CAWSAQGAAIYGYTF. The CDR3, as DNA: TGTGCCTGGAGCGCACAGGGGGCCGCGATCTATGGCTACACCTTC. Using reference TRBV30 and TRBJ1-2 for the parts outside the CDR3, the full variable domain is SQTIHQWPATLVQPVGSPLSLECTVEGTSNPNLYWYRQAAGRGLQLLFYSVGIGQISSEVPQNLSASRPQDRQFILSSKKLLLSDSGFYLCAWSAQGAAIYGYTFGSGTRLTVV.

The CDR3 reads CATSRDQQGTDTQYF. CDR3 DNA sequence: TGTGCCACCAGCAGAGATCAACAGGGTACAGATACGCAGTATTTT. The genes are TRBV15 and TRBJ2-3; weak D call: TRBD1 (6 bases). The CDR3 spans 15 residues. Trimming stripped 0 bases from V and 3 bases from J, with 10 bases between. From germline, CDR1 is LNHNV and CDR2 YYDKDF (reference sequence).

This chain joins TRBV7-3 and TRBJ2-5; no reliable D call. CDR1 and CDR2 from the germline V gene are SGHTA and FQGTGA. The CDR3 consists of 13 residues. The V and J ends lost 6 bases and 4 bases respectively, with 12 bases between them. CDR3 in DNA: TGTGCCAGCAGTTCCACCCCAGGAGAGACCCAGTACTTC. Amino acids: CASSSTPGETQYF.

This chain links TRBV5-1 with TRBJ1-2; D possibly corresponds to TRBD1 (6 bases). Germline V gene data show CDR1 as SGHRS and CDR2 as YFSETQ. The CDR3 length is 15 residues. V dropped 5 bases and J dropped 0 bases, with 14 bases sitting between them. CDR3 residues: CASSQGSRANYGYTF. CDR3 sequence (DNA): TGCGCCAGCAGTCAGGGGTCTAGAGCTAACTATGGCTACACCTTC.

V and J are TRBV3-1 (or the pseudogene TRBV3-2) and TRBJ2-2, with D unresolved. The CDR3 totals 13 residues. The ends were cut back, 0 bases at V and 8 bases at J, with 7 bases in the middle. Germline V lookup: CDR1 LGHDT, CDR2 YNNKEL (reference sequence). The CDR3 loop is CASSQELRGELFF. The DNA for the CDR3 is TGTGCCAGCAGCCAAGAGTTAAGGGGGGAGCTGTTTTTT.

V usage is TRBV7-2 and J usage is TRBJ1-3; D remains ambiguous. The germline V gene has CDR1 SGHTA and CDR2 FQGNSA. The CDR3 is 13 residues long. Trimming cost V 4 bases and J 4 bases, with 8 bases left between them. CDR3 loop: CASSSLDGNTIYF. Written as DNA, the CDR3 is TGTGCCAGCAGCTCCCTTGACGGAAACACCATATATTTT.

The chain links TRBV6-5 to TRBJ1-5; D perhaps matches TRBD1 (5 bases). This CDR3 has 16 amino acids. V shed 2 bases and J shed 0 bases, with 11 bases lying between them. Germline CDR1 and CDR2: MNHEY and SVGAGI. The chain's CDR3 is CASSYTTGHSNQPQHF. The CDR3 region has the DNA TGTGCCAGCAGTTACACCACAGGACATAGCAATCAGCCCCAGCATTTT.